The 14 T cell receptor beta chains below were found in one sample sequenced in a study of blood T cell repertoires in COVID-19 (TCRdb year 2020). Libraries came from the immunoSEQ multiplex PCR assay. TCRdb retrieved this table from immuneACCESS and kept in-frame rearrangements only. Not all clones are present; in checked studies, unresolved V genes account for under half, and no reason is known for the remainder. The sample table records tens of thousands of clones; nearly 90% of these occur just once. Of the sample, roughly 1.5% falls within the top ten clones. The sample was peripheral blood. The receptors derive from a man aged 55 to 69 with acute or convalescent COVID-19.

This sequence joins TRBV9 and TRBJ1-2; weak D call: TRBD1 (6 bases). The CDR3 is 15 amino acids. Germline-derived CDR1 and CDR2 are SGDLS and YYNGEE. The V end was cut by 5 bases, the J end by 4 bases, with 18 bases between. This chain's CDR3 is CASSHFTGYSYGYTF. The CDR3 DNA follows: TGTGCCAGCAGTCATTTTACAGGGTATAGCTATGGCTACACCTTC.

The chain links TRBV7-8 to TRBJ2-4; TRBD1 aligns across 12 bases. The CDR3 has 18 amino acids. From germline, CDR1 is SGHVS and CDR2 FQNEAQ. V shed 5 bases and J 7 bases; nucleotides not matched to a gene: 15. As DNA, the CDR3 is TGTGCCAGCAGCGCCGGGACAGGGGGCGCTGGGTGGGGGAACATTCAGTACTTC. Residues: CASSAGTGGAGWGNIQYF.

The J gene is TRBJ2-1, the V gene TRBV14; D might be TRBD2 (6 bases). This CDR3 is built from 14 residues. In germline, CDR1 is SGHDN, CDR2 FVKESK. The V and J ends lost 2 bases and 13 bases respectively, with 18 bases between them. The CDR3 reads CASSQLTRDSPQFF. DNA of the CDR3: TGTGCCAGCAGCCAACTTACGCGGGACTCACCCCAGTTCTTC.

This chain uses TRBV5-1 with TRBJ1-4; D remains unclear. The CDR3 totals 16 residues. Germline V lookup: CDR1 SGHRS, CDR2 YFSETQ. Trimming removed 0 bases at V and 4 bases at J, with 13 bases between. The CDR3 bases are TGCGCCAGCAGCTTGGGCGGGAGTAAGAATAATGAAAAACTGTTTTTT. This encodes CASSLGGSKNNEKLFF.

The chain links TRBV18 to TRBJ1-3; TRBD1 is a possible D gene (6 bases). Germline-derived CDR1 and CDR2 are KGHSH and LQKENI. The V end lost 6 bases, the J end lost 0 bases, and 15 bases lay between the germline ends. The CDR3 extends over 16 amino acids. In DNA form, the CDR3 reads TGTGCCAGCTCTCCGGGAGGACAGACCTCTGGAAACACCATATATTTT. It yields the protein CASSPGGQTSGNTIYF.

This chain connects TRBV5-5 to TRBJ1-2, with TRBD1 matching 7 bases. The CDR3 loop spans 16 amino acids. V gave up 0 bases and J gave up 1 base; unmatched junction bases: 6. Germline loops: CDR1 SGHKS, CDR2 YYEKEE (reference sequence). CDR3 nucleotide sequence: TGTGCCAGCAGCTTGGGTTCTGGGACAGTTAACTATGGCTACACCTTC. Encoded protein: CASSLGSGTVNYGYTF.

J is TRBJ1-1 and V is TRBV9; 9 nucleotides match TRBD1. The CDR3 consists of 16 residues. Unmatched junction bases numbered 6, after V lost 3 bases and J lost 0 bases. The germline CDR1 and CDR2 sequences are SGDLS and YYNGEE. The DNA of the CDR3 is TGTGCCAGCAGCGAGGGACAGGGCAGGGTGAACACTGAAGCTTTCTTT. Protein sequence: CASSEGQGRVNTEAFF. Full variable domain (outside the CDR3, taken from reference TRBV9 and TRBJ1-1): DSGVTQTPKHLITATGQRVTLRCSPRSGDLSVYWYQQSLDQGLQFLIQYYNGEERAKGNILERFSAQQFPDLHSELNLSSLELGDSALYFCASSEGQGRVNTEAFFGQGTRLTVV.

The CDR3 coding sequence is TGTGCCAGCAGCTCGGGACAGGGGTTTTTTGACGAGCAGTACTTC. It is translated as CASSSGQGFFDEQYF. The chain recombines TRBV13 with TRBJ2-7; 10 nucleotides align to TRBD1. V lost 4 bases to trimming and J lost 5 bases; unmatched junction nucleotides: 8. CDR3 length: 15 amino acids. Germline-derived CDR1 and CDR2 are PRHDT and FYEKMQ (reference sequence).

This chain uses TRBV5-1 with TRBJ1-1; D call uncertain. V lost 1 base and J lost 1, with 5 bases in between. The germline V gene has CDR1 SGHRS and CDR2 YFSETQ. The CDR3 extends over 13 amino acids. The CDR3 sequence is CASSLNRNTEAFF. The DNA of the CDR3 is TGCGCCAGCAGCTTGAACAGGAACACTGAAGCTTTCTTT.

The V gene is TRBV10-3, the J gene TRBJ2-7; TRBD2 is a possible D gene (6 bases). Deletions cut 10 bases from V and 3 bases from J, with 13 bases between. Germline CDR1 reads ENHRY; CDR2 reads SYGVKD. The CDR3 is 12 residues long. The CDR3 DNA reads as TGTGCCACGCGGGACTTCAGCTACGAGCAGTACTTC. Its protein is CATRDFSYEQYF.

This clone has a handful of counts. The V and J genes are TRBV14 and TRBJ1-1; D is uncertain. Germline CDR1 and CDR2: SGHDN and FVKESK. This CDR3 is built from 13 residues. Trimming shortened V by 4 bases and J by 10 bases, and 16 bases separated the two germline ends. CDR3 sequence: CASSLQDGLVAFF. The CDR3 DNA sequence: TGTGCCAGCAGCCTTCAAGATGGGCTCGTAGCTTTCTTT.

The J gene is TRBJ1-1, the V gene TRBV10-3; no reliable D call. The CDR3 loop spans 15 amino acids. Germline CDR1 ENHRY, CDR2 SYGVKD. Trimming pared 3 bases from V and 0 bases from J, leaving 11 bases between. The DNA for the CDR3 is TGTGCCATCAGTGAACGGCTACAGCTGAACACTGAAGCTTTCTTT. Protein product: CAISERLQLNTEAFF.

The rearrangement links TRBV7-9 to TRBJ1-3; 10 positions match TRBD1. The V segment lost 7 bases and the J segment 1 base; nucleotides outside the gene matches: 7. The CDR3 consists of 16 residues. The germline CDR1 and CDR2 sequences are SEHNR and FQNEAQ (reference sequence). The CDR3 DNA follows: TGTGCCAGCATCCGGGGGGACAGGGGATCTGGAAACACCATATATTTT. It is translated as CASIRGDRGSGNTIYF.

This sequence joins TRBV11-2 and TRBJ1-2, with TRBD1 matching over 9 bases. Germline V gene lookup returns CDR1 SGHAT and CDR2 FQNNGV. The CDR3 length is 15 residues. V was clipped by 4 bases and J by 4 bases; unmatched bases: 7. CDR3 loop: CASSSPGQGVYGYTF. CDR3 nucleotides: TGTGCCAGCAGCTCCCCGGGACAGGGAGTCTATGGCTACACCTTC.